The clone carrying this T cell receptor (beta chain) appeared once. This entry belongs to a study of blood T cell repertoires in COVID-19. Study at large: Donors in the United States, Italy and Spain gave samples during acute or convalescent COVID-19. From T cells, B-cell-depleted T cells, or PBMCs came the material, which was cDNA or gDNA.

The CDR3 is 13 amino acids. CDR1 is SNHLY and CDR2 is FYNNEI in the germline V gene. V gave up 6 bases and J gave up 4 bases; unmatched junction bases: 5. As handled by the study authors: Using reference gene primer amplification, nucleated cell counts were estimated. Repertoires were generated with immunoSEQ multiplex PCR, while TCRdb's copy carries only in-frame clones and drops some. That table gives V, J and clone size, and the DNA gave D and trimming. Of 70,000 to 90,000 clones in the sample, around 90% were seen once. The J gene is TRBJ2-7, the V gene TRBV2; 8 positions match TRBD1. Sequenced: peripheral blood. The sequence derives from a man aged 45 to 65 with acute or convalescent COVID-19. The CDR3 DNA is TGTGCCAGCAGAGGGACAGGTACTTACGAGCAGTACTTC. Translated: CASRGTGTYEQYF.